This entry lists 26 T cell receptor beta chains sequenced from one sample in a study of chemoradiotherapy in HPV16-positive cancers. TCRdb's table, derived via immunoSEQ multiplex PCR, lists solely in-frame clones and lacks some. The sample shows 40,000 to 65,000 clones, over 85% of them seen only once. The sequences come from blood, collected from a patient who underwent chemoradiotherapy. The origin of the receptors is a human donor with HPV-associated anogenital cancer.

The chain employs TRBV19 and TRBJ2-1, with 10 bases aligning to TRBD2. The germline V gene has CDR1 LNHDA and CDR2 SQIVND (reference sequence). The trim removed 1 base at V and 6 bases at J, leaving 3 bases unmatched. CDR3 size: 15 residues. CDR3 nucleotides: TGTGCCAGTAGTATAGGGGCTAGCGGGGGCAATGAGCAGTTCTTC. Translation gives CASSIGASGGNEQFF. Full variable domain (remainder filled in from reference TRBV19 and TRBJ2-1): DGGITQSPKYLFRKEGQNVTLSCEQNLNHDAMYWYRQDPGQGLRLIYYSQIVNDFQKGDIAEGYSVSREKKESFPLTVTSAQKNPTAFYLCASSIGASGGNEQFFGPGTRLTVL.

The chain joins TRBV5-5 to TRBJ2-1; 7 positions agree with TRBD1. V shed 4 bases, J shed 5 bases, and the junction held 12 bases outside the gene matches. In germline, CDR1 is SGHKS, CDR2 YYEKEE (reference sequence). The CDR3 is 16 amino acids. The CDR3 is CASSTLQGRVDNEQFF. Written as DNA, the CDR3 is TGTGCCAGCAGCACGTTACAGGGGAGAGTGGACAATGAGCAGTTCTTC.

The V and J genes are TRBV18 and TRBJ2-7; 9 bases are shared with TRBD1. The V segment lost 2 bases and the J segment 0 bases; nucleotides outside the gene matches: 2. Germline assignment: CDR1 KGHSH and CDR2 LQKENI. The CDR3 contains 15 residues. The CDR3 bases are TGTGCCAGCTCACCAGGGACAGGGAGCTCCTACGAGCAGTACTTC. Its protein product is CASSPGTGSSYEQYF.

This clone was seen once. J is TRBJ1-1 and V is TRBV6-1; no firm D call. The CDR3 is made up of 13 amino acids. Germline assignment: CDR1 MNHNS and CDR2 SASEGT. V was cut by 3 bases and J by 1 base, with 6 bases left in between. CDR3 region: CASSDPPNTEAFF. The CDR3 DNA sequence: TGTGCCAGCAGTGACCCCCCGAACACTGAAGCTTTCTTT.

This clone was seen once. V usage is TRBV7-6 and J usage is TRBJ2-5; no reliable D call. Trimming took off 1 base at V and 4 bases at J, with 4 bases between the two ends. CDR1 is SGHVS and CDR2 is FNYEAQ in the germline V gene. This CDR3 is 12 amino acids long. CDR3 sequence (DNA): TGTGCCAGCAGCTTAGTCGGAGAGACCCAGTACTTC. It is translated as CASSLVGETQYF.

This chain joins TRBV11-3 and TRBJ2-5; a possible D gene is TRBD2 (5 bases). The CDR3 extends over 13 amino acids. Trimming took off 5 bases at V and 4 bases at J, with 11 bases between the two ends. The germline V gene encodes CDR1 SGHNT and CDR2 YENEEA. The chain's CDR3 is CASSPGLPETQYF. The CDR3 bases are TGTGCCAGCAGCCCCGGACTCCCAGAGACCCAGTACTTC.

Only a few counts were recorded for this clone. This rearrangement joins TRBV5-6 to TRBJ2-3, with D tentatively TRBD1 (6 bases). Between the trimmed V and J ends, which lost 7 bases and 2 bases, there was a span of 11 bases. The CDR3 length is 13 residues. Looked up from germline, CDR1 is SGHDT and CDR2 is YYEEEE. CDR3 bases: TGTGCCAGCGGGGGCCGATTCACAGATACGCAGTATTTT. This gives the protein CASGGRFTDTQYF.

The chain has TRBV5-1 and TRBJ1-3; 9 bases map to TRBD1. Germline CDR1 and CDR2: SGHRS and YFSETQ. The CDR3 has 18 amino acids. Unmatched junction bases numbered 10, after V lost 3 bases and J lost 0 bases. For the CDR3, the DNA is TGCGCCAGCAGCTCCCAGGGACAGGGAAGAGCCTCTGGAAACACCATATATTTT. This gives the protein CASSSQGQGRASGNTIYF.

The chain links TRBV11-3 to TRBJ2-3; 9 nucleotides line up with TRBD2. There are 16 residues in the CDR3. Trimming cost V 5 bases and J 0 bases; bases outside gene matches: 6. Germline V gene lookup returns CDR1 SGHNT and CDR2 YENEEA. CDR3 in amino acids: CASSPGGGASTDTQYF. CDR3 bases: TGTGCCAGCAGCCCTGGCGGGGGGGCGAGCACAGATACGCAGTATTTT.

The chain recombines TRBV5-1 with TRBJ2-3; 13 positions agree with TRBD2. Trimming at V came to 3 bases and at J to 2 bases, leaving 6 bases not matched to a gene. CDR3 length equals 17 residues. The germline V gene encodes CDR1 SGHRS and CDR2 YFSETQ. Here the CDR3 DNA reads TGCGCCAGCAGCTCAGGACTAGCGGGAGCGTCCACAGATACGCAGTATTTT. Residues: CASSSGLAGASTDTQYF.

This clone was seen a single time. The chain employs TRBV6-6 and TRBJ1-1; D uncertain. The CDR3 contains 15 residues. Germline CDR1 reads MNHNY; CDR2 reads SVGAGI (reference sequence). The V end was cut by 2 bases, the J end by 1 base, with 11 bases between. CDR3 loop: CASSYHDRRNTEAFF. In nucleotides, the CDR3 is TGTGCCAGCAGTTACCATGACCGTAGGAACACTGAAGCTTTCTTT.

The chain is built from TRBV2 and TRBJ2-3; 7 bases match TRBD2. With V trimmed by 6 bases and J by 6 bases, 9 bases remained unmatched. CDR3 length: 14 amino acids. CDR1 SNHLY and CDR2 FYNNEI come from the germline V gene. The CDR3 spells CASRRGGSSDTQYF. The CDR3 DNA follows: TGTGCCAGCAGGAGGGGCGGGAGTTCGGATACGCAGTATTTT.

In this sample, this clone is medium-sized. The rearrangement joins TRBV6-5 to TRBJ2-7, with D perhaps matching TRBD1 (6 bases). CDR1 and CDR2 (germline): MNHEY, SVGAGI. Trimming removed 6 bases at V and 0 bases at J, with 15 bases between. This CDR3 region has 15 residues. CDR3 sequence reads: CASRDRDMSSYEQYF. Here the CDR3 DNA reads TGTGCCAGCAGGGACCGGGACATGAGCTCCTACGAGCAGTACTTC.

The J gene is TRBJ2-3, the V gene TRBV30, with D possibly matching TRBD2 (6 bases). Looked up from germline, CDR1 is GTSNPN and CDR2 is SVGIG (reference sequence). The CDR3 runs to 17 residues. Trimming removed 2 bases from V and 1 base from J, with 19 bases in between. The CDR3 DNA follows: TGTGCCTGGAGTCCAGGATGGGTTAGCGGTGGCACAGATACGCAGTATTTT. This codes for CAWSPGWVSGGTDTQYF.

This CDR3 reads CAWSRGSEQFF. The CDR3 DNA reads as TGTGCCTGGAGTAGGGGTAGTGAGCAGTTCTTC. This chain joins TRBV30 and TRBJ2-1; maybe TRBD1 (5 bases). Trimming left V 2 bases short and J 9 bases short, with 8 bases between. From germline, CDR1 is GTSNPN and CDR2 SVGIG (reference sequence). CDR3 size: 11 residues.

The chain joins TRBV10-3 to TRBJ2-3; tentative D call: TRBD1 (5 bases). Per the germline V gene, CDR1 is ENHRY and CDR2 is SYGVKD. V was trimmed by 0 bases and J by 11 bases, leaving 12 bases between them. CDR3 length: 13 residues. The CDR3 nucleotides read TGTGCCATCAGTGAGTCCGACAGCTTTGAGCAGTATTTT. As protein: CAISESDSFEQYF.

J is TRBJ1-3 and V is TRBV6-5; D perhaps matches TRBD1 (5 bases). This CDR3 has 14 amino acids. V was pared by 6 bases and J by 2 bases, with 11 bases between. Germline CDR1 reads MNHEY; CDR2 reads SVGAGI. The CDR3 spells CASSRGGAGNTIYF. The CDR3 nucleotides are TGTGCCAGCAGCCGCGGGGGGGCTGGAAACACCATATATTTT.

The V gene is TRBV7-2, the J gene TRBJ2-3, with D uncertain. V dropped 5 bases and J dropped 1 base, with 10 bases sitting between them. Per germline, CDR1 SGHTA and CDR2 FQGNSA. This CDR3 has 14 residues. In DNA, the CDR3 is TGTGCCAGCAGCCTCCAGCGAGGCACAGATACGCAGTATTTT. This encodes CASSLQRGTDTQYF.

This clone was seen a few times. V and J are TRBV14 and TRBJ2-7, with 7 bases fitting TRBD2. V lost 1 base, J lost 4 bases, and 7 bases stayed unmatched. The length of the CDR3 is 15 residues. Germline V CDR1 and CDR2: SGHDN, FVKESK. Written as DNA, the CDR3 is TGTGCCAGCAGCCAAGTGGGATACGGGGGGTACGAGCAGTACTTC. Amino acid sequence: CASSQVGYGGYEQYF.

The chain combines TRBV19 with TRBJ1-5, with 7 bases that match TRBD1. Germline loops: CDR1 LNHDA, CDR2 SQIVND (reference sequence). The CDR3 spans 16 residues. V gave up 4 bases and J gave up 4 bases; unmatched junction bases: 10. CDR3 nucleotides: TGTGCCAGTAGTAAACAGGGGACTGAGGGGAATCAGCCCCAGCATTTT. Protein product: CASSKQGTEGNQPQHF.

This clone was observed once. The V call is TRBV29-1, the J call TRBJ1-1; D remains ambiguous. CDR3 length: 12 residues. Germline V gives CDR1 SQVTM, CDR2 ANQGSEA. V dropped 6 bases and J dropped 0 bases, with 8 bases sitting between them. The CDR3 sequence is CSVDQVNTEAFF. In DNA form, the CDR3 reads TGCAGCGTCGACCAAGTGAACACTGAAGCTTTCTTT.

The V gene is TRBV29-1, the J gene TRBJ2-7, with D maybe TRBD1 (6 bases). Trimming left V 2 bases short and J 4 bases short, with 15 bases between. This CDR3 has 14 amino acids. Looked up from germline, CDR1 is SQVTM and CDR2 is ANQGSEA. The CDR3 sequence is CSVEKGAGAYEQYF. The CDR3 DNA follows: TGCAGCGTTGAAAAAGGGGCAGGGGCGTACGAGCAGTACTTC.

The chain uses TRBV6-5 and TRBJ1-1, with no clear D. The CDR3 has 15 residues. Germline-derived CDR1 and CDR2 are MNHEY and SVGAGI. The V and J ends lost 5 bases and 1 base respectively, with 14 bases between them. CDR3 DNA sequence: TGTGCCAGCAGTACCGGAGAGCGGTCGAACACTGAAGCTTTCTTT. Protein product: CASSTGERSNTEAFF.

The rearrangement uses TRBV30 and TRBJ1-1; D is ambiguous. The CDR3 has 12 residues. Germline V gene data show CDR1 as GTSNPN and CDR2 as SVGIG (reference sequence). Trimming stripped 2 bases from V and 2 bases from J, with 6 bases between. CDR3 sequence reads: CAWSPRNTEAFF. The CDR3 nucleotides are TGTGCCTGGAGTCCACGAAACACTGAAGCTTTCTTT.

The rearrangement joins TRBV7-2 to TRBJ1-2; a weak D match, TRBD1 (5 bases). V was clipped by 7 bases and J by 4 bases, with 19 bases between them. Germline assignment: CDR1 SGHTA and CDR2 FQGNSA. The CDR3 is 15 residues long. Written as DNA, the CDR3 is TGTGCCAGCACCCTAGGCCAGGGCTCCCGCTATGGCTACACCTTC. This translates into CASTLGQGSRYGYTF.

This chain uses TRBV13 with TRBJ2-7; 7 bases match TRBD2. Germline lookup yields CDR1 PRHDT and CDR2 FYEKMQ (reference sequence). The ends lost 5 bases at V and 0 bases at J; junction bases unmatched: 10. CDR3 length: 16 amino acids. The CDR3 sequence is CASSPLSGTDSYEQYF. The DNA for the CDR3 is TGTGCCAGCAGCCCCCTCAGCGGGACGGACTCCTACGAGCAGTACTTC.